These 14 T cell receptor beta chains originate from one sample sequenced in a study of cytomegalovirus exposure and HLA in healthy donors (dated by TCRdb to about 2017). The receptor library was made with the immunoSEQ multiplex PCR assay. The multiplex PCR relied on a mix of 60 forward primers for TCR Vbeta segments and 13 reverse primers for TCR Jbeta segments. Sourced from immuneACCESS, this table was stored by TCRdb with only in-frame sequences that have V and J called. A share of the clones is absent; for the studies checked, an unresolved V gene accounts for under half, and the remainder has no known explanation. This sample lists 90,000 to 150,000 clones; about 72% were detected once. Clones ranked in the top ten supply roughly 5% of the sample. Sequencing was carried out using PBMCs. These receptors originate from a man aged 45 to 65 in good health and CMV-seropositive.

The chain links TRBV9 to TRBJ2-2; D call uncertain. V was clipped by 0 bases and J by 3 bases, with 9 bases between them. The CDR3 sequence is 15 residues long. Germline CDR1 SGDLS, CDR2 YYNGEE. CDR3 loop: CASSVEHAYTGELFF. The CDR3 bases are TGTGCCAGCAGCGTAGAACACGCTTACACCGGGGAGCTGTTTTTT.

The genes are TRBV6-5 and TRBJ1-4; TRBD1 aligns across 9 bases. Unmatched junction bases numbered 6, after V lost 2 bases and J lost 5 bases. CDR3 length equals 16 residues. Germline assignment: CDR1 MNHEY and CDR2 SVGAGI. The DNA of the CDR3 is TGTGCCAGCAGTTACCGCGTCGGGACAGGGAATGAAAAACTGTTTTTT. Encoded protein: CASSYRVGTGNEKLFF.

The rearrangement uses TRBV25-1 and TRBJ1-1; 7 bases map to TRBD1. Trimming took 4 bases from V and 6 from J; bases not matched to a gene: 11. This CDR3 region has 15 residues. Germline V gene data show CDR1 as MGHDK and CDR2 as SYGVNS. CDR3 region: CASSAQQGLGAEAFF. The CDR3 coding sequence is TGTGCCAGCAGTGCCCAACAGGGGTTAGGGGCTGAAGCTTTCTTT. The full variable domain, completed using reference TRBV25-1 and TRBJ1-1, is EADIYQTPRYLVIGTGKKITLECSQTMGHDKMYWYQQDPGMELHLIHYSYGVNSTEKGDLSSESTVSRIRTEHFPLTLESARPSHTSQYLCASSAQQGLGAEAFFGQGTRLTVV.

This clone has more than one count but fewer than ten. The chain employs TRBV11-2 and TRBJ1-1, with D possibly TRBD1 on 5 matching bases. CDR1 and CDR2 (germline): SGHAT, FQNNGV. The ends were cut back, 1 base at V and 5 bases at J, with 14 bases in the middle. The CDR3 consists of 15 residues. The CDR3 DNA reads TGTGCCAGCAGCTTAGTGCAGACAGCGGGGACTGAAGCTTTCTTT. Its translation is CASSLVQTAGTEAFF.

The chain is built from TRBV30 and TRBJ2-1; 7 bases are shared with TRBD1. With 3 bases clipped from V and 2 bases from J, the junction kept 4 bases outside the gene matches. The germline V gene encodes CDR1 GTSNPN and CDR2 SVGIG (reference sequence). This CDR3 is 14 amino acids long. Written as DNA, the CDR3 is TGTGCCTGGAGCAAGGGACAGACCTACAATGAGCAGTTCTTC. Its protein product is CAWSKGQTYNEQFF.

Worth noting for this clone: Additional DNA sequences in this sample encode the identical CDR3. The chain recombines TRBV6-5 with TRBJ1-6; D is uncertain. Trimming left V 0 bases short and J 7 bases short, with 10 bases between. This CDR3 contains 15 residues. The germline gives CDR1 MNHEY, CDR2 SVGAGI. The CDR3 spells CASSYSENSNSPLHF. CDR3 bases: TGTGCCAGCAGTTACTCAGAAAACTCAAATTCACCCCTCCACTTT.

The chain has TRBV28 and TRBJ1-6, with D perhaps matching TRBD1 (6 bases). The CDR3 consists of 16 residues. Germline assignment: CDR1 MDHEN and CDR2 SYDVKM. The V end was cut by 5 bases, the J end by 1 base, with 12 bases between. CDR3 protein: CASSGEGVSYNSPLHF. CDR3 coding DNA: TGTGCCAGCAGTGGGGAGGGGGTATCCTATAATTCACCCCTCCACTTT. Full variable domain (missing parts from reference TRBV28 and TRBJ1-6): DVKVTQSSRYLVKRTGEKVFLECVQDMDHENMFWYRQDPGLGLRLIYFSYDVKMKEKGDIPEGYSVSREKKERFSLILESASTNQTSMYLCASSGEGVSYNSPLHFGNGTRLTVT.

Here the CDR3 reads CASKDSLYTNYGYTF. Here the CDR3 DNA reads TGTGCCAGCAAGGACTCCCTATACACTAACTATGGCTACACCTTC. The chain couples TRBV19 to TRBJ1-2; D unresolved. The CDR3 consists of 15 residues. Per the germline V gene, CDR1 is LNHDA and CDR2 is SQIVND (reference sequence). V shed 9 bases and J shed 0 bases, with 17 bases lying between them.

The rearrangement uses TRBV5-4 and TRBJ2-7, with D possibly being TRBD2 (6 bases). Trimming removed 1 base from V and 2 bases from J, with 10 bases in between. Germline V gene lookup returns CDR1 SGHNT and CDR2 YYREEE (reference sequence). The CDR3 length is 14 residues. This CDR3 reads CASSLWTTAYEQYF. The CDR3 coding sequence is TGTGCCAGCAGCTTGTGGACTACCGCCTACGAGCAGTACTTC.

The V call is TRBV7-2, the J call TRBJ1-1, with 12 bases identical to TRBD1. Germline V lookup: CDR1 SGHTA, CDR2 FQGNSA. The CDR3 is made up of 17 amino acids. J gave up 5 bases and V 0 bases, and 7 bases lay outside the gene matches. The CDR3 here is CASSLAGMGQGATEAFF. The DNA of the CDR3 is TGTGCCAGCAGCTTAGCAGGAATGGGACAGGGGGCAACTGAAGCTTTCTTT.

The gene calls are TRBV7-2 and TRBJ1-1, with D perhaps TRBD1 (6 bases). The CDR3 has 17 amino acids. Looked up from germline, CDR1 is SGHTA and CDR2 is FQGNSA. Trimming shortened V by 0 bases and J by 11 bases, and 25 bases separated the two germline ends. Written as DNA, the CDR3 is TGTGCCAGCAGCTTAGCAATGTTGGGTTGGGGGCCCGCGGGTGCTTTCTTT. Its translation: CASSLAMLGWGPAGAFF. Full variable domain (missing parts from reference TRBV7-2 and TRBJ1-1): GAGVSQSPSNKVTEKGKDVELRCDPISGHTALYWYRQSLGQGLEFLIYFQGNSAPDKSGLPSDRFSAERTGGSVSTLTIQRTQQEDSAVYLCASSLAMLGWGPAGAFFGQGTRLTVV.

This chain connects TRBV25-1 to TRBJ2-5; a possible D gene is TRBD1 (5 bases). TRBJ2-7 explains the end of the DNA better; the J call may be wrong. The CDR3 totals 14 residues. CDR1 and CDR2 (germline): MGHDK, SYGVNS. The chain's CDR3 is CASRGLDTGYEQYF. The CDR3 nucleotides read TGTGCCAGCAGGGGGTTGGACACCGGTTACGAGCAGTACTTC.

J is TRBJ2-3 and V is TRBV10-3, with 8 nucleotides matching TRBD2. The CDR3 spans 13 residues. J was trimmed by 5 bases and V by 5 bases; bases with no gene match: 3. CDR1 is ENHRY, CDR2 SYGVKD, per germline. The CDR3 DNA reads as TGTGCCATCAGTCCGGGACTAGGAGATACGCAGTATTTT. It specifies CAISPGLGDTQYF.

This clone was found a few times. Here the CDR3 DNA reads TGTGCCAGCAGTTCCCCCCATTTGAGAGATACGCAGTATTTT. Its protein product is CASSSPHLRDTQYF. The chain is built from TRBV28 and TRBJ2-3; D not certain. The length of the CDR3 is 14 residues. The V gene's germline CDR1 is MDHEN and CDR2 SYDVKM. Trimming pared 4 bases from V and 5 bases from J, leaving 13 bases between.